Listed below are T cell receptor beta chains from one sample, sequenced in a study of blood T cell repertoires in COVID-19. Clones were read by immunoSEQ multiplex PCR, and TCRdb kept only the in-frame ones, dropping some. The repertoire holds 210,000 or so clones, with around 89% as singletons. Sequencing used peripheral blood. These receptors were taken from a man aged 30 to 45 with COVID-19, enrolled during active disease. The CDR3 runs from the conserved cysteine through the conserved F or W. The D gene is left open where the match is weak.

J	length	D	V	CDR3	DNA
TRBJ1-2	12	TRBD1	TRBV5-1	CASSSTGDGYTF	TGCGCCAGCAGCTCGACAGGGGATGGCTACACCTTC
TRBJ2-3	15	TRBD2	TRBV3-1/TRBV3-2	CASSFTAGGPDTQYF	TGTGCCAGCAGCTTCACGGCGGGGGGGCCCGATACGCAGTATTTT
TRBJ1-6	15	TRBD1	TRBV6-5	CASSSSGQGDSPLHF	TGTGCCAGCAGTTCGTCAGGACAGGGGGATTCACCCCTCCACTTT
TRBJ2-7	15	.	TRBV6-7	CASSQLPGSSYEQYF	TGTGCCAGCAGTCAGCTGCCGGGATCCTCCTACGAGCAGTACTTC
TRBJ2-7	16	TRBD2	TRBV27	CASSPPGGKLINEQYF	TGTGCCAGCAGTCCTCCGGGAGGGAAGCTTATCAACGAGCAGTACTTC
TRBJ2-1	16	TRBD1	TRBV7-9	CASQLGRDRAYNEQFF	TGTGCCTCTCAACTCGGTCGGGACAGGGCATACAATGAGCAGTTCTTC
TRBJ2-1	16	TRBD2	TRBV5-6	CASSSSTSGGYNEQFF	TGTGCCAGCAGCTCGTCTACTAGCGGAGGCTACAATGAGCAGTTCTTC
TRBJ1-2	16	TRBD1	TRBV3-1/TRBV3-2	CASSLKTGASTYGYTF	TGTGCCAGCAGCCTCAAGACAGGGGCGTCTACCTATGGCTACACCTTC
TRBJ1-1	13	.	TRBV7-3	CASSLFRDTEAFF	TGTGCCAGCAGCTTATTCCGGGACACTGAAGCTTTCTTT
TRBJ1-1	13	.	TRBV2	CASTRAVNTEAFF	TGTGCCAGCACGAGGGCCGTTAACACTGAAGCTTTCTTT
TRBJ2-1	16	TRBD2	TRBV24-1	CATSDPGLARDHEQFF	TGTGCCACCAGTGATCCGGGACTAGCGCGTGATCATGAGCAGTTCTTC
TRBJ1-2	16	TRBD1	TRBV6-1	CASSEGDRGRGYGYTF	TGTGCCAGCAGTGAAGGGGACAGGGGTCGGGGCTATGGCTACACCTTC
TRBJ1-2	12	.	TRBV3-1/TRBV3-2	CASSQDTTRYTF	TGTGCCAGCAGCCAAGATACTACCCGCTACACCTTC